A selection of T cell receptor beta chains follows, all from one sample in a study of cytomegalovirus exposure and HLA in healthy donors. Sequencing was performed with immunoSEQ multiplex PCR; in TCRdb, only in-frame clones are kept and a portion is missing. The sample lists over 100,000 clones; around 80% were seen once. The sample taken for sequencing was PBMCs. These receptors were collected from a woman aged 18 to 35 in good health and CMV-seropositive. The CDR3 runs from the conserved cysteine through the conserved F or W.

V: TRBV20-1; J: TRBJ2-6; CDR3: CSASWANVLTF
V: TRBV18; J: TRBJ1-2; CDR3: CASSPLPGDGYTF
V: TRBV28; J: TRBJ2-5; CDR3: CASSMGTSGQETQYF
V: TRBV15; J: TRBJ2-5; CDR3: CATGRQGETQYF
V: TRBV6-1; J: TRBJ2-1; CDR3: CASRYRVSSYNEQFF
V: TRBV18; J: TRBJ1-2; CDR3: CASSPGQTPGYTF
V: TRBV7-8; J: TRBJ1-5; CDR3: CASSLVKTAYSNQPQHF
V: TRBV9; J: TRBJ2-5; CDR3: CASSRSGGGETQYF
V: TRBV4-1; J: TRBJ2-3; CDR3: CASSQVEAEGTQYF
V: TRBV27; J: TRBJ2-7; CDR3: CASSLRRSYEQYF
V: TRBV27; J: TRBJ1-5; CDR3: CASSFEGDQPQHF
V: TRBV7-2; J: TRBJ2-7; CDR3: CASRWGRAYEQYF
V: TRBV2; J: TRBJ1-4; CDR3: CASNLQGLGEKLFF
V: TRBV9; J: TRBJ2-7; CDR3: CASSPRGLAGGPRTYEQYF